A selection of T cell receptor beta chains follows, all from one sample in a study of shared clonotypes between healthy human individuals. Some clones are missing from TCRdb's copy, which holds only in-frame ones; the method was immunoSEQ multiplex PCR. The sample has about 520,000 clones; 65% to 85% are singletons. The sample comprised PBMCs. The receptors were sampled from a woman in her thirties or forties in good health. Some clones in this sample may be carry-over from other donors' samples. Both conserved end residues are part of each CDR3.

TRBV6-1	14	TRBJ1-2	CASSERALRGGYTF
TRBV4-2	12	TRBJ1-2	CASSQSNYGYTF
TRBV2	14	TRBJ2-1	CASRGTGFNNEQFF
TRBV9	16	TRBJ2-1	CASSVEGAGVVHEQFF
TRBV2	14	TRBJ1-5	CASRTGERNQPQHF
TRBV29-1	16	TRBJ1-1	CSVAWALGGLNTEAFF
TRBV28	16	TRBJ2-2	CASSPSGGIKTGELFF
TRBV11-3	14	TRBJ2-7	CASSRTDRVYEQYF
TRBV5-1	15	TRBJ1-4	CASRRGYGINEKLFF
TRBV19	14	TRBJ1-2	CASRPQQGNYGYTF
TRBV7-9	16	TRBJ2-7	CASASPRTTSSYEQYF
TRBV7-3	16	TRBJ2-2	CASSMSGTGDTGELFF
TRBV19	19	TRBJ2-1	CASSIAGTGSWSSYNEQFF
TRBV11-3	14	TRBJ2-2	CASSSRRNTGELFF
TRBV4-1	15	TRBJ2-7	CASSQSQRNVYEQYF
TRBV28	15	TRBJ1-1	CASSLWGGPNTEAFF
TRBV9	16	TRBJ1-2	CASSRDPLTGTRGYTF
TRBV7-9	15	TRBJ2-3	CASSSVNPSTDTQYF
TRBV30	13	TRBJ1-6	CAWSAYYNSPLHF
TRBV25-1	16	TRBJ2-3	CASSEAGGNPTDTQYF
TRBV5-4	20	TRBJ2-2	CASSLGYLPMREKYTGELFF
TRBV28	15	TRBJ1-1	CASSLQDRGFPEAFF
TRBV7-2	14	TRBJ1-6	CASSLNRGNSPLHF
TRBV2	15	TRBJ2-7	CASSFLRYSPYEQYF
TRBV10-2	15	TRBJ1-2	CASSESTGTSYGYTF